This T cell receptor beta chain was observed in a study of T-cell reconstitution after alpha-beta-depleted transplantation in children. General study findings and limits: Elevated TCRbeta diversity at day 60 was traced, in some patients, to surviving recipient T cells and thymic progenitors. T cells produced anew were the main source of T-cell counts and diversity one year after transplant.

CDR3 size: 12 residues. Looked up from germline, CDR1 is DFQATT and CDR2 is SNEGSKA (reference sequence). The ends were cut back, 1 base at V and 8 bases at J, with 9 bases in the middle. Using unique molecular identifiers, the investigators prepared the TCRbeta library. Each CDR3 protein is one row after TCRdb ran MiXCR on the PCR reads. This sample has around 450,000 distinct CDR3 sequences, with 15% to 20% found just once. This clonotype was picked up a small number of times. No antigen is known for it. This chain links TRBV20-1 with TRBJ2-4, with a weak D call TRBD2 (5 bases). The TCR sequence derives from a boy less than two years old who had a stem cell transplant for Wiskott-Aldrich syndrome, so the T cells may come from the graft donor. Specimen: PBMCs, mostly from graft donor cells, collected 360 days after TCRalphabeta/CD19-depleted stem cell transplant. CDR3 loop: CSARAKADIQYF. The CDR3 coding sequence is TGCAGTGCTAGAGCAAAAGCGGACATTCAGTACTTC.